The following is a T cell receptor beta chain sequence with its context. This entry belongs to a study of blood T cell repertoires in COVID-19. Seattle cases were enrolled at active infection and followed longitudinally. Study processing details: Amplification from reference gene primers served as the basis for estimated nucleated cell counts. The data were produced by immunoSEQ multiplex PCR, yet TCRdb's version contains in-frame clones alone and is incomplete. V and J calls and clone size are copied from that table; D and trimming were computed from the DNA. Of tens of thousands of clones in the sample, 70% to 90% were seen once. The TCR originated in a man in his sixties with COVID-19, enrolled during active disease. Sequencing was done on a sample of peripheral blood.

The CDR3 sequence is CASSSWTGAYEQYF. CDR3 in DNA: TGTGCCAGCAGTTCTTGGACAGGCGCCTACGAGCAGTACTTC. V gene TRBV6-2 or TRBV6-3 combines with J gene TRBJ2-7; 7 bases are shared with TRBD1. Germline CDR1 and CDR2: MNHEY and SVGEGT. This CDR3 is built from 14 residues. Losses at the gene ends were 4 bases for V and 2 bases for J; bases not matched to a gene: 5.